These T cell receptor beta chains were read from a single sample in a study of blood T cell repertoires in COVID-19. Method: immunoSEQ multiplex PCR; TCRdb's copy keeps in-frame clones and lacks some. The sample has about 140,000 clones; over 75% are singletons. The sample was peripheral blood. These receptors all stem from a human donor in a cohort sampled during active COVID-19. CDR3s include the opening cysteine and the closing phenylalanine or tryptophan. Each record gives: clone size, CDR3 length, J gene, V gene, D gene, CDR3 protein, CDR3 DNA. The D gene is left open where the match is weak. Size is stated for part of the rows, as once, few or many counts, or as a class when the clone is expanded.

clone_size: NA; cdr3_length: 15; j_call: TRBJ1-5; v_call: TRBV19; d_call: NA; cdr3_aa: CASSLPAGSNQPQHF; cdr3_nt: TGTGCCAGTAGTCTCCCGGCGGGGAGCAATCAGCCCCAGCATTTT
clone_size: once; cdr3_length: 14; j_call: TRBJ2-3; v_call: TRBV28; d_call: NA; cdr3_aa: CASTTAIATDTQYF; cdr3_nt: TGTGCCAGCACCACGGCTATAGCCACAGATACGCAGTATTTT
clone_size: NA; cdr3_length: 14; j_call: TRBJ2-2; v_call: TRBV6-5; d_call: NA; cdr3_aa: CASKGTANTGELFF; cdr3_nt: TGTGCCAGCAAAGGGACTGCGAACACCGGGGAGCTGTTTTTT
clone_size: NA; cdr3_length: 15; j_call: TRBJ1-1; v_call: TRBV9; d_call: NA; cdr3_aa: CASSFRGGGGSEAFF; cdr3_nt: TGTGCCAGCAGCTTTCGGGGAGGGGGAGGTTCGGAAGCTTTCTTT
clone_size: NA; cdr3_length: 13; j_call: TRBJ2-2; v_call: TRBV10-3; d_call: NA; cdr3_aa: CAISEPYTGELFF; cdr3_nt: TGTGCCATCAGTGAGCCATACACCGGGGAGCTGTTTTTT
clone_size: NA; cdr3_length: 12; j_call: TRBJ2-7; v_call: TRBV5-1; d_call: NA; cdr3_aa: CASRSGVDEQYF; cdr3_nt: TGCGCCAGCAGATCAGGGGTAGATGAGCAGTACTTC
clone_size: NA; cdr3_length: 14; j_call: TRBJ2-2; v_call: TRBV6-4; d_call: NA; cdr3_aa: CASSREVTVGELFF; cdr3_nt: TGTGCCAGCAGCCGCGAGGTAACGGTCGGGGAGCTGTTTTTT
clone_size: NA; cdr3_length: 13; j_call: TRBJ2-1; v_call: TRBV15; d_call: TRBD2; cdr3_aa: CATYSGTTNEQFF; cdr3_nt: TGTGCCACCTACTCCGGGACTACTAATGAGCAGTTCTTC
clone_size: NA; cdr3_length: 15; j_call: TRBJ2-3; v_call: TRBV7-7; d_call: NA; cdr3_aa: CASSPQGGGTDTQYF; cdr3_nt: TGTGCTAGCAGTCCTCAGGGCGGGGGCACAGATACGCAGTATTTT
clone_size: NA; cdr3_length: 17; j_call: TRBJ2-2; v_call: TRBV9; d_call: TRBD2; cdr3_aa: CASSRITGGRGTGELFF; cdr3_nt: TGTGCCAGCAGCCGAATAACGGGGGGGCGAGGCACCGGGGAGCTGTTTTTT
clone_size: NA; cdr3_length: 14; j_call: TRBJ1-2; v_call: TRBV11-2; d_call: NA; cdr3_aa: CASSFEGFAYGYTF; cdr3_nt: TGTGCCAGCAGCTTTGAGGGATTTGCCTATGGCTACACCTTC
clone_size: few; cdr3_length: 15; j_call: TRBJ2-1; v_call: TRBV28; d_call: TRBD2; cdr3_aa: CASSKNSGRAAEQFF; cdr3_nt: TGTGCCAGCAGCAAGAATAGCGGGAGGGCCGCTGAGCAGTTCTTC
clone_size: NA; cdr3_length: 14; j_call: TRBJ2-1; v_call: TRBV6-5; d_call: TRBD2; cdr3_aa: CASRSGSSYNEQFF; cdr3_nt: TGTGCCAGCCGTAGCGGGAGCTCCTACAATGAGCAGTTCTTC
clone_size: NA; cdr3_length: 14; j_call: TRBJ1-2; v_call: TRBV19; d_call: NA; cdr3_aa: CASSILGRPYGYTF; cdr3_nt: TGTGCCAGTAGTATCCTTGGGCGACCCTATGGCTACACCTTC
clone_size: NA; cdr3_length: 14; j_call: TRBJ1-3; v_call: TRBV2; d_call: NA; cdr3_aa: CASSEPHSGNTIYF; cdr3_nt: TGTGCCAGCAGTGAACCCCACTCTGGAAACACCATATATTTT
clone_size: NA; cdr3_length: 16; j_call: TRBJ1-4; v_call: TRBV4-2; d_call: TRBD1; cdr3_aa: CASSQGTGSTNEKLFF; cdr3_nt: TGTGCCAGCAGCCAGGGGACAGGATCAACTAATGAAAAACTGTTTTTT
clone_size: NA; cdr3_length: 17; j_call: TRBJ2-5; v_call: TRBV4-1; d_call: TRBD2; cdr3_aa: CASSPMRGLAGGETQYF; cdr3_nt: TGCGCCAGCAGCCCCATGCGGGGACTAGCGGGAGGTGAGACCCAGTACTTC
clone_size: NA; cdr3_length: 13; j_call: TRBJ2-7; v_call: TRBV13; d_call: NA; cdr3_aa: CASSFGAPLEQYF; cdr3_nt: TGTGCCAGCAGCTTTGGGGCGCCTCTCGAGCAGTACTTC
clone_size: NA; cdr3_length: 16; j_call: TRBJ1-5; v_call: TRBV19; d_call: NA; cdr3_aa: CASSIREGSGNQPQHF; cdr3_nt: TGTGCCAGTAGTATCCGGGAGGGATCGGGCAATCAGCCCCAGCATTTT
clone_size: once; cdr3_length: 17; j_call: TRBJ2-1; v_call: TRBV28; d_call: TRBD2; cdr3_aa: CASSLSTSAGRTNEQFF; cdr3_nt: TGTGCCAGCAGTTTATCCACTAGCGCAGGGCGAACCAATGAGCAGTTCTTC
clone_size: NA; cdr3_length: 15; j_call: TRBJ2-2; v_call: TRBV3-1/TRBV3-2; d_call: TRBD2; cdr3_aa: CASSQVAGGPGELFF; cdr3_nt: TGTGCCAGCAGCCAAGTAGCGGGAGGGCCCGGGGAGCTGTTTTTT
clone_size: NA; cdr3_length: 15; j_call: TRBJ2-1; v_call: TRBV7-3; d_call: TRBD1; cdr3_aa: CASSSGQGGPPTRFF; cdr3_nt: TGTGCCAGCAGCTCGGGACAGGGCGGACCACCCACAAGGTTCTTC
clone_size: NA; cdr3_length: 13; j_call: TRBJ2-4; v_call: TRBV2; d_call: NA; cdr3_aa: CASSEGPGRIQYF; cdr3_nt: TGTGCCAGCAGTGAAGGCCCTGGTCGGATTCAGTACTTC
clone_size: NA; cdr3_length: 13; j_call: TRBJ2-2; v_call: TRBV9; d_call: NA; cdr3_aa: CASSATTTGELFF; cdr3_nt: TGTGCCAGCAGCGCGACTACCACCGGGGAGCTGTTTTTT